Following are 11 T cell receptor beta chains from one sample sequenced in a study of CD8+CD57+ T cells in acquired aplastic anemia listed by TCRdb under 2018. Flow cytometry had shown CD8+CD57+ cell expansion in the patients selected for sequencing. The sequencer listed for this sample is Illumina HiSeq 2000. Profiling of TCR beta VDJ combinations and CDR3 sequences used genomic DNA as the template. The public reads were run again by TCRdb, first through fastp at Q25 and then through MiXCR, and only productive beta chains were kept. One record per CDR3 amino acid sequence lists the most common genes and DNA. The sample profile shows 200,000 to 300,000 distinct CDR3 sequences; about 44% of them were found once. The ten largest clones capture about 7.8% of the sample. The sequenced sample was sorted CD4+, CD8+, or CD8+CD57+ T cells (not recorded which) from PBMCs. Receptors originate from a human donor with aplastic anemia.

This chain joins TRBV9 and TRBJ2-5; TRBD1 matches at 7 bases. The CDR3 contains 10 residues. CDR1 SGDLS and CDR2 YYNGEE come from the germline V gene. The trim removed 3 bases at V and 13 bases at J, leaving 3 bases unmatched. For the CDR3, the DNA is TGTGCCAGCAGCGGAGGGGGCGCGTACTTC. It encodes CASSGGGAYF.

The CDR3 DNA sequence: TGTGCCAGCAGTAGGGACGGAGAAAAGCCCCAGCATTTT. It codes for CASSRDGEKPQHF. V usage is TRBV2 and J usage is TRBJ1-5; TRBD1 is a possible D gene (5 bases). V lost 5 bases, J lost 8 bases, and 13 bases lay in between. CDR3 length: 13 residues. Germline V gene data show CDR1 as SNHLY and CDR2 as FYNNEI.

This clonotype was counted ten times or more. The J gene is TRBJ2-3, the V gene TRBV20-1; TRBD1 aligns across 7 bases. The CDR3 has 16 amino acids. CDR1 DFQATT and CDR2 SNEGSKA come from the germline V gene (reference sequence). V lost 0 bases to trimming and J lost 4 bases; unmatched junction nucleotides: 10. The CDR3 DNA follows: TGCAGTGCTAGAGATCGACAGGGCCCTCGTCCAGATACGCAGTATTTT. Its translation is CSARDRQGPRPDTQYF.

The CDR3 sequence is CASSVEITGLGDGYTF. The CDR3 region has the DNA TGTGCCAGCAGCGTAGAGATCACGGGCCTTGGGGATGGCTACACCTTC. The genes are TRBV9 and TRBJ1-2, with D uncertain. The CDR3 runs to 16 residues. With 0 bases removed from V and 6 bases from J, the gap between germline ends came to 18 bases. Germline CDR1 SGDLS, CDR2 YYNGEE.

In its sample, this clonotype was seen once. A read error is likely, as this CDR3 ends without the conserved phenylalanine or tryptophan. Because the CDR3's place on the DNA is in doubt, the DNA is left out and the CDR3 is given as listed by TCRdb. This chain links TRBV7-9 with TRBJ2-7; the table's TRBD1 call for D was not verified on the DNA. Per the germline V gene, CDR1 is SEHNR and CDR2 is FQNEAQ (reference sequence). The CDR3 is 12 amino acids long, termini counted. The CDR3 is CASRRGGNEQQI.

This sequence joins TRBV7-2 and TRBJ1-1; D gene unclear. The germline CDR1 and CDR2 sequences are SGHTA and FQGNSA. V lost 5 bases and J 7 bases, leaving 11 bases between the germline ends. This CDR3 is 12 amino acids long. As DNA, the CDR3 is TGTGCCAGCAGCGATTTGGGGATTGAAGCTTTCTTT. Its protein is CASSDLGIEAFF.

Comment on this clonotype: A clone one base away is much larger, so this may be a read error. The V call is TRBV6-1, the J call TRBJ1-1; a possible D gene is TRBD1 (5 bases). Germline CDR1 is MNHNS and CDR2 is SASEGT. This CDR3 region has 10 residues. The CDR3 DNA reads TGTGCGACCATGGGGACTGAAGCTTCCTTT. It specifies CATMGTEASF.

Concerning this clonotype: Being one base from a much bigger clone, this may be a read error. It is likely a read error, because the conserved phenylalanine at the end of the CDR3 is missing. The CDR3 sequence: CASSHGRGTYEQYL. CDR3 coding DNA: TGTGCCAGCAGCCACGGTCGGGGTACCTACGAGCAGTACCTC. The J gene is TRBJ2-7, the V gene TRBV3-1, with a tentative D call TRBD2 (5 bases). The ends were cut back, 3 bases at V and 2 bases at J, with 11 bases in the middle. This CDR3 has 14 amino acids. The germline gives CDR1 LGHDT, CDR2 YNNKEL (reference sequence).

The chain uses TRBV5-5 and TRBJ1-1; 7 positions match TRBD1. The CDR3 contains 14 residues. The trim removed 0 bases at V and 5 bases at J, leaving 4 bases unmatched. Germline lookup yields CDR1 SGHKS and CDR2 YYEKEE (reference sequence). CDR3 loop: CASSLAGGETEAFF. The CDR3 DNA sequence: TGTGCCAGCAGCTTGGCAGGGGGGGAGACTGAAGCTTTCTTT.

The chain recombines TRBV24-1 with TRBJ2-1; D possibly corresponds to TRBD2 (5 bases). V shed 5 bases and J shed 9 bases, with 10 bases lying between them. This CDR3 is 12 amino acids long. Per germline, CDR1 KGHDR and CDR2 SFDVKD. The CDR3 nucleotides read TGTGCCACCAGTGGGGAGTATGGTGAGCAGTTCTTC. Residues: CATSGEYGEQFF.

The chain employs TRBV29-1 and TRBJ2-2; 7 nucleotides align to TRBD1. CDR1 SQVTM and CDR2 ANQGSEA come from the germline V gene. Trimming cost V 3 bases and J 2 bases; bases outside gene matches: 3. The CDR3 sequence is 14 residues long. CDR3 residues: CSVDWDSNTGELFF. The CDR3 bases are TGCAGCGTTGACTGGGACAGTAACACCGGGGAGCTGTTTTTT.